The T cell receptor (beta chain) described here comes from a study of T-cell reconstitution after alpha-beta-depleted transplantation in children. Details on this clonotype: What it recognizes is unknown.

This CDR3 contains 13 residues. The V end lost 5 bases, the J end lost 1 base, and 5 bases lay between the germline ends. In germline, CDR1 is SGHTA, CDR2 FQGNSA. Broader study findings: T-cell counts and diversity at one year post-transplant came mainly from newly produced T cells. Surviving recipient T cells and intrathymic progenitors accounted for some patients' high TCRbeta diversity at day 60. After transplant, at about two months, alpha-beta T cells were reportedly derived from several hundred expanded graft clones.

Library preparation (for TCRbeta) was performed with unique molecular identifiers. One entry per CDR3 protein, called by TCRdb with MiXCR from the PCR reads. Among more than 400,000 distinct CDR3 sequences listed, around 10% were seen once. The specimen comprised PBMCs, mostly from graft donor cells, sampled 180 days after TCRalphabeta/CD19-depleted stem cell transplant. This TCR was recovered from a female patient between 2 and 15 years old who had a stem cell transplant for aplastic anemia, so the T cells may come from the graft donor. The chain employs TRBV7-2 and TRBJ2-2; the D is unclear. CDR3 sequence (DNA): TGTGCCAGCAGCACACAGAACACCGGGGAGCTGTTTTTT. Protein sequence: CASSTQNTGELFF.